The text below deals with one TCR beta chain. Its antigen has not been determined. No much larger clone exists at a distance of one base, and base qualities are not known. The cohort comprised 550 to 700 healthy bone marrow donors. Cohort members were all nominally healthy when sampled, although unrecorded immune exposures were likely present. The donor was CMV seropositive and was included in the group of some 290 seropositive cohort members. Every donor gave a peripheral blood sample, and the peripheral blood mononuclear cells from that sample were used for TCR beta sequencing. Genomic DNA extraction from the blood cell samples was performed with the Qiagen DNeasy Blood Extraction Kit. Reading the germline V gene (reference sequence) gives CDR1 MNHNY and CDR2 SVGAGI. V loses 5 bases of germline sequence and J loses 7 bases, and the interval between the two ends is 11 bases. The CDR3 contains 12 residues, cysteine and phenylalanine counted. Of the read, only the CDR3 DNA is kept; its 36 bases are in frame from base 1.

The sample is drawn from a study of cytomegalovirus exposure and HLA in healthy donors (dated by TCRdb to about 2017). Describing the broader study: In an earlier analysis of around 540 of the donors, less than 350 Gb of sequence data and 90 million to 120 million unique TCR beta sequences from roughly 200 million T cells were reported. About 300 gigabases of sequencing data and 70 million to 100 million unique TCR sequences made up an early release that covered under 750 HLA-typed donors. Of the roughly 400 genotyped donors, roughly 76% were placed in the genetic ancestry cluster associated with self-reported Caucasian donors. The study aimed to test whether cataloging public T cell receptors could reveal signatures of past pathogen exposure. The T cell repertoires of some 700 subjects were profiled by immunosequencing and related to cytomegalovirus serostatus. A separate validation cohort of 100 to 150 different subjects was used in addition to the roughly 670-subject first cohort. To predict cytomegalovirus infection status, the study brought together high-throughput TCR immunosequencing, statistical association of individual TCRs with disease status, and machine learning. In a later analysis, previously published TCR beta repertoires from 500 to 750 donors were re-analyzed and high-resolution HLA genotyping was added so that TCR occurrence patterns could be studied. Rather than using new phenotypic data, the later analysis identified candidate immune exposures from TCR beta sequences and from how often those sequences occurred across donors. To decide whether each TCR beta V gene segment behaved as functional or pseudogenic, an earlier analysis of approximately 600 of the donors relied on high-throughput TCR beta sequencing. Alongside the repertoire data, information on donor age, sex, ethnicity and CMV serostatus was compiled. A later genetic analysis used genome-wide SNP genotypes for about 55% of the 666 donors, treating that subset as a discovery cohort. All discovery cohort repertoires had been generated on a single sequencing platform. Class I and class II HLA loci were covered by the typing at four-digit resolution. Typing coverage differed by locus: A, B, C, DRB1 and DQB1 were typed in about 620-640 donors, DQA1 in around 500, DPA1 in nearly 610, and DPB1 in roughly 470. Roughly 5 DR-DQ haplotypes were treated as single units for association and clustering because of strong linkage in the cohort. Across around 400 genotyped donors of the cohort, an average of approximately 220,000 unique TCR beta nucleotide sequences per donor were sequenced, and approximately 17% of those sequences were non-productive. The investigation overall reported the following: In a later genetic analysis, a missense DCLRE1C variant was associated with V-gene and J-gene trimming of TCR beta chains, and the association was replicated in an independent cohort. This cohort had only TCR beta chains sequenced, and the lack of alpha or paired-chain data limited which features could be detected. The presence/absence analyses assumed that sequencing depth was roughly uniform across donors, and that assumption may not be true. Compared with equally common non-associated chains, HLA-associated TCR beta chains in a later analysis were more clonally expanded and had lower generation probabilities. Cytomegalovirus status was reported to be diagnosed by the classifier with high specificity and sensitivity in both the original and validation cohorts. In vitro tests confirmed that a few of the cytomegalovirus-associated TCR beta chains recognize cytomegalovirus antigens. A later analysis found that TCR association rates varied across HLA loci, with DRB1 alleles showing the most associated TCRs and HLA-C alleles the fewest. A further reported finding was that TCR beta sequences accurately predicted the HLA-A and HLA-B alleles for most subjects in the first cohort. Strong co-occurrence of HLA alleles, especially DR and DQ, made assigning TCR associations to individual alleles difficult. The sequencing pipeline was judged likely to have produced a cluster of highly shared sequence variants as a technical artifact. Some IMGT-functional V segments, including TRBV6-2 and TRBV6-3, could not be told apart with the 87-base-pair reads, so those segments were excluded. A total of 150 to 200 TCR beta chains were listed by the study as associated with cytomegalovirus. While some public TCRs were present in many individuals, most TCR sequences turned up only very rarely across donors. According to the authors, the approach could potentially be generalized to other disease states and immunological phenotypes. For the cohort, immune exposure information was limited to CMV serostatus. Roughly 15 rarely observed V segments, including chromosome 9 orphons, were excluded from the earlier analysis of approximately 500 of the donors because counts were too low. Because HLA typing was missing for some donors at each locus, association tests included only the typed subset. In a later analysis, several top co-occurrence clusters were reported to appear linked to parvovirus B19, influenza, CMV and Epstein-Barr virus. In an earlier analysis of some 640 of the donors, most TCR beta V segments were observed in productive rearrangements about 90% or about 30% of the time, broadly matching IMGT annotations. In a later genetic analysis, fewer N-insertions in productive TCRs were reported among donors in an Asian-associated ancestry cluster than the approximately 670-donor mean. Most CMV-associated TCR beta chains appeared to be HLA-restricted in a later analysis, and the HLA associations seemed to be driven largely by CMV exposure. A later analysis associated 17,000 or so TCR beta sequences with specific HLA alleles at a false discovery rate of 0.05. Correlated functional status among segregating V segments might reflect linkage disequilibrium, but an unknown experimental factor could not be ruled out.

Library creation used the immunoSEQ multiplex PCR assay. For the multiplex PCR, a mixture combining 60 forward primers for TCR Vbeta segments and 13 reverse primers for TCR Jbeta segments was used. Amplification of the CDR3 region of rearranged TCR beta genes was performed with a multiplex PCR assay on genomic DNA. Amplified TCR beta libraries were sequenced as 87-base-pair reads on the Illumina HiSeq System. The paper's data handling went like this. In a later analysis, 80 million or so unique TCR beta chains were counted across the approximately 640 repertoires, and roughly 11 million of these chains were shared by at least two donors. A nearest-neighbor algorithm error-corrected the raw reads and collapsed the reads into unique sequences, merging closely related sequences to remove PCR and sequencing errors. Alignment of CDR3 sequences to IMGT reference sequences was used to assign V, D and J gene segments. Each retained sequence needed at least a six-nucleotide match to both a V gene segment and a J gene segment. Rearrangements were called productive when the CDR3 lacked stop codons and stayed in frame with V and J; all others were non-productive. CDR3 was defined by IMGT convention, running from the second conserved V-encoded cysteine to the conserved J-encoded phenylalanine. The earlier analysis of about 620 of the donors excluded sequences that lacked an unambiguous match to a single V gene segment. In an earlier analysis of several hundred of the donors, V segments were called functional above 56.7% productive rearrangements and were called segregating when the between-donor standard deviation exceeded 5%. A statistical classification framework was built for diagnosing cytomegalovirus status from the catalog of TCR beta chain sequences. In a later analysis, TCR nucleotide sequences were compared against IMGT/GENE-DB human TR gene sequences so that V and J genes could be assigned. A later analysis assigned CDR3 sequences and most-parsimonious VDJ recombination scenarios with the TCRdist pipeline. In a later analysis, each TCR beta chain was defined by its CDR3 amino acid sequence together with its V-gene family, and reads lacking a unique V-gene family were excluded. In a later analysis, nearly 600 highly shared, low-generation-probability nucleotide sequences were removed to address suspected cross-contamination and a sequencing artifact. For each public chain, a later analysis derived a clonal expansion index from normalized ranks of inferred template counts within each repertoire. A later analysis computed generation probabilities with a VDJ recombination model fitted to out-of-frame rearrangements, and checked the results against IGoR. A later analysis scored TCR-TCR, TCR-HLA and TCR-CMV co-occurrence with hypergeometric tests, applying a repertoire-size bias correction to TCR pairs. A later analysis estimated false discovery rates by permuting HLA or CMV assignments 20 times. In a later analysis, co-occurring TCRs were grouped using DBSCAN, and TCRdist sequence similarity was added for clustering within HLA-allele-positive subsets. Repertoires with fewer than 30,000 or more than 120,000 public chains, plus five repertoires with anomalous nucleotide sharing, were excluded from co-occurrence clustering. TCRdb mirrors the immuneACCESS table, restricted to in-frame sequences. Some clones are absent from its copies; in checked studies, under half trace to an unresolved V gene, and the reason for the others is unknown. The D gene and trimming were derived from the DNA, and the V and J assignments and clone size from that table. Recorded for this sample are 110,000 or so clones; 69% of them occurred a single time. The ten biggest clones cover around 5.4% of the sample.

The specimen was PBMCs. The chain joins TRBV6-6 to TRBJ1-2; no D segment can be confidently identified. This receptor was identified in a woman aged 70-85 years in good health and CMV-seropositive. The sequence in DNA is TGTGCCAGCAGTGACTACAAGTCTGGCTACACCTTC. It is translated as CASSDYKSGYTF.